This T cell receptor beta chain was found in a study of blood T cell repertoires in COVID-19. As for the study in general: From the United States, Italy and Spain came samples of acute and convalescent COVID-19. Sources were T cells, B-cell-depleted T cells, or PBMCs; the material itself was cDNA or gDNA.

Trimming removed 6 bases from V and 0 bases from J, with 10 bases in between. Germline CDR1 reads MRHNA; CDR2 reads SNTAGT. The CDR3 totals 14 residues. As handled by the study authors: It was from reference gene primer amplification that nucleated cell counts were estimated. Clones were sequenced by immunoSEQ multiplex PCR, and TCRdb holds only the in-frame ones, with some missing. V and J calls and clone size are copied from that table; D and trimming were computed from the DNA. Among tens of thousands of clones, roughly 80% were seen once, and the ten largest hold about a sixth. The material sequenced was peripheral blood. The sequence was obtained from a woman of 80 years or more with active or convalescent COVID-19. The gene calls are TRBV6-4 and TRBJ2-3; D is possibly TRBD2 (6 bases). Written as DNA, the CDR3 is TGTGCCAGCAGCCGGAGCGGGAGCACAGATACGCAGTATTTT. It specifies CASSRSGSTDTQYF.